The 3 T cell receptor beta chains reported below all come from one sample, sequenced in a study of cytotoxic CD8 clonotypes in ibrutinib-treated CLL. Clones were sequenced by immunoSEQ multiplex PCR, and TCRdb holds only the in-frame ones, with some missing. The sample includes approximately 140,000 clones, around three quarters of them seen just once. Sequencing used PBMCs, obtained after 12 months of ibrutinib treatment. The receptors were gathered from a human donor with chronic lymphocytic leukemia.

The gene calls are TRBV19 and TRBJ1-5; 10 bases are shared with TRBD1. V was pared by 6 bases and J by 4 bases, with 6 bases of the junction left unmatched. Looked up from germline, CDR1 is LNHDA and CDR2 is SQIVND (reference sequence). The CDR3 contains 15 residues. This chain's CDR3 is CASRTGTGVNQPQHF. The CDR3, as DNA: TGTGCCAGTAGGACCGGGACAGGGGTTAATCAGCCCCAGCATTTT.

The chain combines TRBV28 with TRBJ2-7; TRBD1 aligns across 11 bases. CDR1 and CDR2 (germline): MDHEN, SYDVKM. After removal of 2 bases from V and 5 bases from J, the junction contained 2 bases not matched to a gene. The CDR3 contains 14 residues. The CDR3 nucleotides read TGTGCCAGCAGTTTAGGGACAGGGGGACACGAGCAGTACTTC. Translation: CASSLGTGGHEQYF.

This rearrangement joins TRBV7-6 to TRBJ2-7; D is ambiguous. Trimming removed 1 base at V and 2 bases at J, with 9 bases between. Germline V CDR1 and CDR2: SGHVS, FNYEAQ. CDR3 length: 14 residues. The CDR3 reads CASSLGWYAYEQYF. CDR3 in DNA: TGTGCCAGCAGCTTAGGGTGGTACGCCTACGAGCAGTACTTC.